The 23 T cell receptor beta chains presented below share a single source sample, sequenced in a study of T-cell reconstitution after alpha-beta-depleted transplantation in children. The authors prepared the TCRbeta library with unique molecular identifiers. TCRdb called the PCR reads again in MiXCR, with one record for every CDR3 protein. The top ten hold 2.2% of the sample, which has 500,000 to 750,000 distinct CDR3 sequences, 13% seen once. Here the sequenced sample was PBMCs, mostly from graft donor cells, taken 360 days after TCRalphabeta/CD19-depleted stem cell transplant. The receptors were gathered from a male patient younger than 18 who had a stem cell transplant for acute myeloid leukemia, so the T cells may come from the graft donor.

The chain joins TRBV29-1 to TRBJ1-3, with TRBD1 matching over 7 bases. Germline CDR1 reads SQVTM; CDR2 reads ANQGSEA. This CDR3 region has 16 residues. The V segment lost 7 bases and the J segment 0 bases; nucleotides outside the gene matches: 12. CDR3 protein: CSAITGTAFSGNTIYF. For the CDR3, the DNA is TGCAGCGCTATCACTGGGACAGCTTTCTCTGGAAACACCATATATTTT. The full variable domain, rest sourced from reference TRBV29-1 and TRBJ1-3, is SAVISQKPSRDICQRGTSLTIQCQVDSQVTMMFWYRQQPGQSLTLIATANQGSEATYESGFVIDKFPISRPNLTFSTLTVSNMSPEDSSIYLCSAITGTAFSGNTIYFGEGSWLTVV.

This clonotype was picked up a small number of times. V and J are TRBV29-1 and TRBJ2-1, with 7 bases matching TRBD2. Trimming removed 3 bases from V and 0 bases from J; junction bases left unmatched: 20. Germline V gene lookup returns CDR1 SQVTM and CDR2 ANQGSEA. This CDR3 is built from 20 residues. The CDR3 spells CSVEGHESLAEVLSYNEQFF. In DNA, the CDR3 is TGCAGCGTTGAGGGCCATGAATCGCTAGCGGAGGTCCTCTCCTACAATGAGCAGTTCTTC.

This clonotype appeared many times. The chain joins TRBV20-1 to TRBJ2-3; D is unresolved. The CDR3 is 14 amino acids. V was shortened by 6 bases and J by 3 bases, with 16 bases between the two germline ends. Germline-derived CDR1 and CDR2 are DFQATT and SNEGSKA (reference sequence). The CDR3: CSAQTGPTTDTQYF. Here the CDR3 DNA reads TGCAGTGCGCAGACGGGCCCCACTACAGATACGCAGTATTTT.

This clonotype was detected a few times. This chain joins TRBV12-3 or TRBV12-4 and TRBJ2-3; no definite D call. The CDR3 is 15 amino acids. V dropped 3 bases and J dropped 2 bases, with 12 bases sitting between them. CDR3 sequence: CASSLSSLHTDTQYF. CDR3 sequence (DNA): TGTGCCAGCAGTTTGTCCAGTCTACACACAGATACGCAGTATTTT.

This clonotype appeared many times. This sequence joins TRBV12-3 or TRBV12-4 and TRBJ2-1; 8 bases are shared with TRBD2. The V and J ends lost 5 bases and 4 bases, in that order; junction bases with no gene match: 7. The CDR3 is made up of 15 amino acids. This CDR3 reads CASSLGRGAYNEQFF. In DNA form, the CDR3 reads TGTGCCAGCAGTCTCGGGAGGGGGGCATACAATGAGCAGTTCTTC.

This clonotype appeared many times. V usage is TRBV9 and J usage is TRBJ2-2; no clear D gene. The V end was cut by 2 bases, the J end by 3 bases, with 8 bases between. The CDR3 covers 14 residues. CDR1 is SGDLS, CDR2 YYNGEE, per germline. For the CDR3, the DNA is TGTGCCAGCAGCGTTTCGGTTTACACCGGGGAGCTGTTTTTT. It yields the protein CASSVSVYTGELFF.

The chain recombines TRBV24-1 with TRBJ2-1; 11 bases fit TRBD2. With V trimmed by 9 bases and J by 0 bases, 0 bases remained unmatched. The V gene's germline CDR1 is KGHDR and CDR2 SFDVKD. CDR3 length: 14 amino acids. CDR3 sequence reads: CATGLAGSYNEQFF. Here the CDR3 DNA reads TGTGCCACCGGACTAGCGGGCTCCTACAATGAGCAGTTCTTC.

This clonotype has more than one count but fewer than ten. The rearrangement links TRBV20-1 to TRBJ2-1, with 9 bases aligning to TRBD2. V trimming: 6 bases; J trimming: 4 bases; junction bases outside the gene matches: 10. The CDR3 covers 15 residues. CDR1 and CDR2 (germline): DFQATT, SNEGSKA (reference sequence). CDR3 in amino acids: CSAQQLAGGYNEQFF. CDR3 DNA: TGCAGTGCCCAACAATTGGCGGGAGGGTACAATGAGCAGTTCTTC.

This clonotype was found a few times. This chain connects TRBV28 to TRBJ2-2; D possibly corresponds to TRBD2 (6 bases). The CDR3 is 15 amino acids. CDR1 MDHEN and CDR2 SYDVKM come from the germline V gene. V was cut by 4 bases and J by 1 base, with 10 bases left in between. CDR3 DNA sequence: TGTGCCAGCAGTTGGGCGGGGTTGAACACCGGGGAGCTGTTTTTT. Its translation is CASSWAGLNTGELFF.

The table lists this clonotype with a few counts. The V gene is TRBV28, the J gene TRBJ2-1, with 14 positions matching TRBD2. The CDR3 consists of 18 residues. Germline CDR1 MDHEN, CDR2 SYDVKM. With 5 bases clipped from V and 5 bases from J, the junction kept 11 bases outside the gene matches. For the CDR3, the DNA is TGTGCCAGCAGTCCTTCGGGACTAGCGGGAGATTGGGACAATGAGCAGTTCTTC. Residues: CASSPSGLAGDWDNEQFF.

CDR3 residues: CASGLAGGPWNEQFF. In DNA form, the CDR3 reads TGTGCCAGCGGGCTAGCGGGAGGGCCGTGGAATGAGCAGTTCTTC. The rearrangement joins TRBV12-3 or TRBV12-4 to TRBJ2-1, with 12 bases fitting TRBD2. CDR3 size: 15 residues. J lost 7 bases, V lost 8 bases, and 9 bases had no gene match.

This clonotype has at least ten counts. CDR3 sequence: CASSSQTGSADTQYF. CDR3 DNA sequence: TGTGCCAGCAGCTCTCAGACAGGGAGCGCAGATACGCAGTATTTT. The chain employs TRBV7-3 and TRBJ2-3; 7 bases match TRBD1. The CDR3 consists of 15 residues. The junction had 8 bases not matched to a gene; V was cut back by 4 bases and J by 4 bases. Germline CDR1 SGHTA, CDR2 FQGTGA.

Only a few counts were recorded for this clonotype. The rearrangement joins TRBV9 to TRBJ2-7, with D maybe TRBD2 (6 bases). V was cut by 0 bases and J by 1 base, with 11 bases left in between. This CDR3 contains 15 residues. The germline V gene has CDR1 SGDLS and CDR2 YYNGEE. The CDR3 is CASSVASGASYEQYF. CDR3 sequence (DNA): TGTGCCAGCAGCGTAGCATCGGGAGCGTCCTACGAGCAGTACTTC.

This clonotype was detected ten times or more. The chain recombines TRBV6-5 with TRBJ2-1; 16 bases map to TRBD2. V was pared by 2 bases and J by 10 bases, with 2 bases of the junction left unmatched. The CDR3 length is 15 residues. Germline V gene lookup returns CDR1 MNHEY and CDR2 SVGAGI. The CDR3 sequence: CASSYGTSGRGEQFF. The CDR3 nucleotides read TGTGCCAGCAGTTACGGGACTAGCGGGAGGGGAGAGCAGTTCTTC.

The rearrangement links TRBV4-3 to TRBJ2-5; TRBD2 matches 7 bases. This CDR3 is 14 amino acids long. CDR1 is LGHNA and CDR2 is YSLEER in the germline V gene. V trimming: 0 bases; J trimming: 5 bases; junction bases outside the gene matches: 3. CDR3 bases: TGCGCCAGCAGCCAAGATGGGGGGGATGAGACCCAGTACTTC. Its translation: CASSQDGGDETQYF.

This clonotype was recorded at least ten times. V gene TRBV12-3 or TRBV12-4 combines with J gene TRBJ2-3; maybe TRBD2 (5 bases). V was cut by 6 bases and J by 1 base, with 20 bases left in between. The CDR3 totals 17 residues. CDR3 amino acids: CASSRYSGSDGTDTQYF. The CDR3, as DNA: TGTGCCAGCAGCCGCTATTCGGGGTCAGATGGCACAGATACGCAGTATTTT.

This clonotype was picked up a small number of times. This chain connects TRBV27 to TRBJ1-1, with D uncertain. V dropped 5 bases and J dropped 2 bases, with 15 bases sitting between them. The CDR3 consists of 15 residues. From germline, CDR1 is MNHEY and CDR2 SMNVEV (reference sequence). CDR3 nucleotide sequence: TGTGCCAGCAGTCCCTGGGAATCCTCCAACACTGAAGCTTTCTTT. It yields the protein CASSPWESSNTEAFF.

The chain uses TRBV5-1 and TRBJ1-1; D not resolved. CDR1 and CDR2 (germline): SGHRS, YFSETQ. The CDR3 is 16 amino acids. The V end lost 4 bases, the J end lost 0 bases, and 16 bases lay between the germline ends. The CDR3 DNA reads TGCGCCAGCAGCCCGCAGGTAGGGAACATGAACACTGAAGCTTTCTTT. Translating gives CASSPQVGNMNTEAFF. Using reference TRBV5-1 and TRBJ1-1 for the parts outside the CDR3, the full variable domain is KAGVTQTPRYLIKTRGQQVTLSCSPISGHRSVSWYQQTPGQGLQFLFEYFSETQRNKGNFPGRFSGRQFSNSRSEMNVSTLELGDSALYLCASSPQVGNMNTEAFFGQGTRLTVV.

The chain has TRBV7-9 and TRBJ2-7, with D tentatively TRBD2 (6 bases). With 7 bases removed from V and 5 bases from J, the gap between germline ends came to 12 bases. The CDR3 runs to 12 residues. Germline V gives CDR1 SEHNR, CDR2 FQNEAQ (reference sequence). CDR3 coding DNA: TGTGCCAGCACCCGGGAGACCCACGAGCAGTACTTC. Translated, it gives CASTRETHEQYF.

This clonotype was counted a few times. The rearrangement joins TRBV3-1 to TRBJ2-1; 8 bases agree with TRBD2. CDR3 length: 17 amino acids. The germline V gene has CDR1 LGHDT and CDR2 YNNKEL (reference sequence). V shed 0 bases, J shed 4 bases, and the junction held 8 bases outside the gene matches. The CDR3 DNA reads as TGTGCCAGCAGCCAAGATCTGGGACTAGGAATGTACAATGAGCAGTTCTTC. Translating it yields CASSQDLGLGMYNEQFF.

This clonotype has just a few counts. The chain couples TRBV15 to TRBJ2-2; TRBD2 agrees at 7 bases. The junction had 2 bases not matched to a gene; V was cut back by 0 bases and J by 1 base. The CDR3 has 16 residues. The germline CDR1 and CDR2 sequences are LNHNV and YYDKDF (reference sequence). The CDR3 is CATSRDLAENTGELFF. The CDR3, as DNA: TGTGCCACCAGCAGAGATCTAGCGGAGAACACCGGGGAGCTGTTTTTT.

This clonotype came up a few times. The genes are TRBV11-3 and TRBJ2-1, with 8 bases fitting TRBD2. Germline V CDR1 and CDR2: SGHNT, YENEEA. The V segment lost 4 bases and the J segment 1 base; nucleotides outside the gene matches: 6. This CDR3 spans 16 amino acids. Written as DNA, the CDR3 is TGTGCCAGCAGCTCCCGAGGCGGGAGGTCCTACAATGAGCAGTTCTTC. Its protein product is CASSSRGGRSYNEQFF.

Many counts were recorded for this clonotype. V usage is TRBV2 and J usage is TRBJ1-1, with D unclear. The germline gives CDR1 SNHLY, CDR2 FYNNEI. Deletions cut 1 base from V and 2 bases from J, with 11 bases between. This CDR3 spans 15 amino acids. This chain's CDR3 is CASSEEGLVNTEAFF. The CDR3 DNA reads as TGTGCCAGCAGTGAAGAAGGGCTAGTTAACACTGAAGCTTTCTTT.